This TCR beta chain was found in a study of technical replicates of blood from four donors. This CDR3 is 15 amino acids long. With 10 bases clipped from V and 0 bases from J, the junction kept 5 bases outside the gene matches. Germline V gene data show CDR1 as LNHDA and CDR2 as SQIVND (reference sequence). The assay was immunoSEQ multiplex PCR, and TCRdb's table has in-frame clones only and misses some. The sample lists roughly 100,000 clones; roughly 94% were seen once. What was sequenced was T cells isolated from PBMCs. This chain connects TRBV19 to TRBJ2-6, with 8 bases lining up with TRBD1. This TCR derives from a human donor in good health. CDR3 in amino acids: CATRQGTSGANVLTF. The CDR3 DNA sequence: TGTGCCACCCGACAGGGGACCTCTGGGGCCAACGTCCTGACTTTC. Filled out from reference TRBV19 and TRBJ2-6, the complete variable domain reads DGGITQSPKYLFRKEGQNVTLSCEQNLNHDAMYWYRQDPGQGLRLIYYSQIVNDFQKGDIAEGYSVSREKKESFPLTVTSAQKNPTAFYLCATRQGTSGANVLTFGAGSRLTVL.